This T cell receptor beta chain is from a study of cytomegalovirus exposure and HLA in healthy donors. Study-level information: In terms of ancestry, the Caucasian-associated cluster contained roughly 80% of the approximately 400 genotyped donors.

Study-level points and caveats: Later on, an analysis showed TCR association rates differing by HLA locus, with DRB1 the most and HLA-C the fewest.

The CDR3 sequence is 16 residues long. Germline V gene sequence: CDR1 SGHTA, CDR2 FQGTGA. Trimming shortened V by 5 bases and J by 1 base, and 16 bases separated the two germline ends. Everyone who donated was a healthy bone marrow donor. In regard to this clone: Its specificity is unknown.

The PCR employed 60 Vbeta primers together with 13 Jbeta primers. Assay used: immunoSEQ multiplex PCR; TCRdb lists only in-frame clones, some missing. The sample gives about 150,000 clones, less than 9.5% of which show up once; 1.8% is in the top ten. J is TRBJ2-3 and V is TRBV7-3; the D gene is possibly TRBD1 (5 bases). The sequencing sample was made of PBMCs. The sequence came from a male donor in good health and CMV-seronegative. CDR3 protein: CASSLYRLGGTDTQYF. CDR3 DNA sequence: TGTGCCAGCAGCCTCTACAGGTTAGGGGGCACAGATACGCAGTATTTT. The entire variable domain, with the rest obtained from reference TRBV7-3 and TRBJ2-3, is as follows: GAGVSQTPSNKVTEKGKYVELRCDPISGHTALYWYRQSLGQGPEFLIYFQGTGAADDSGLPNDRFFAVRPEGSVSTLKIQRTERGDSAVYLCASSLYRLGGTDTQYFGPGTRLTVL.